These T cell receptor beta chains were read from a single sample in a study of blood T cell repertoires in COVID-19. The assay was immunoSEQ multiplex PCR, and TCRdb's table has in-frame clones only and misses some. The table has about 44,000 clones, about 90% seen once; the top ten hold roughly 1.3%. Sequencing was done on a sample of peripheral blood. The receptors originated from a woman in her thirties or forties with acute or convalescent COVID-19. Each CDR3 is given with its conserved first and last residue. D genes are given only for firm matches. Clone size is shown for a subset of rows, as once, few, many or a class of expanded clone.

DNA | CDR3 | V | D | J | size
TGCGCCAGCAGCAAGGGGACAGCTACATCCTACGAGCAGTACTTC | CASSKGTATSYEQYF | TRBV5-1 | TRBD1 | TRBJ2-7 | .
TGTGCCAGCAGCTTAGTCCAGAACGAGCAGTACTTC | CASSLVQNEQYF | TRBV7-9 | . | TRBJ2-7 | few
TGTGCCAGCAGCTTAGACCCCACAGGAACCTACACCTTC | CASSLDPTGTYTF | TRBV11-2 | . | TRBJ1-2 | .
TGTGCCAGTAGTATTGTGGGGAGACAGGTTGAAGCTTTCTTT | CASSIVGRQVEAFF | TRBV19 | . | TRBJ1-1 | .
TGCGCCAGCAGCTTGGGACGGGGGGACTATGGCTACACCTTC | CASSLGRGDYGYTF | TRBV5-1 | . | TRBJ1-2 | .
TGTGCCAGCAGTTACTACAGGGGGCAAGAGACCCAGTACTTC | CASSYYRGQETQYF | TRBV6-2/TRBV6-3 | TRBD1 | TRBJ2-5 | .
TGTGCCAGCAGTTTCAACACAGGGGGAGCTTTCTTT | CASSFNTGGAFF | TRBV28 | TRBD1 | TRBJ1-1 | .
TGTGCCAGCAGTGCTAACGGAGGGCGTGCTGGAAACACCATATATTTT | CASSANGGRAGNTIYF | TRBV2 | . | TRBJ1-3 | .
TGTGCCAGCCAAACCCCAGGACAGGGGCGATCACCCCTCCACTTT | CASQTPGQGRSPLHF | TRBV18 | TRBD1 | TRBJ1-6 | once
TGCAGCGTAAAGGGGACTGACTCCCACGAGCAGTACTTC | CSVKGTDSHEQYF | TRBV29-1 | . | TRBJ2-7 | .
TGTGCCTGGGGGGGAGCAGGATCCCCTAGCAATCAGCCCCAGCATTTT | CAWGGAGSPSNQPQHF | TRBV30 | . | TRBJ1-5 | .
TGTGCCAGCAGCTTAGGGGACAGGGAAGGCTACACCTTC | CASSLGDREGYTF | TRBV7-8 | TRBD1 | TRBJ1-2 | .
TGTGCCAGCAGCTTTTCAGGGGTTCAGGACACCATATATTTT | CASSFSGVQDTIYF | TRBV7-6 | . | TRBJ1-3 | .
TGTGCCAGCAGCCAAGAAACTAGCGTCCCCTACGAGCAGTACTTC | CASSQETSVPYEQYF | TRBV4-2 | TRBD2 | TRBJ2-7 | once
TGCGCCAGCAGCTTGGCCGAAGGGGACACTGAAGCTTTCTTT | CASSLAEGDTEAFF | TRBV5-1 | . | TRBJ1-1 | .
TGTGCCAGCAGGGGACAGGGGGACCACGAGCAGTACTTC | CASRGQGDHEQYF | TRBV6-5 | TRBD1 | TRBJ2-7 | .
TGTGCCAGCAGCCTAACGGACAGGTCCTACGAGCAGTACTTC | CASSLTDRSYEQYF | TRBV27 | TRBD1 | TRBJ2-7 | .
TGTGCCAGCAGCTTATTTCTCCCGGGACTAGCGGACTACGAGCAGTACTTC | CASSLFLPGLADYEQYF | TRBV11-2 | TRBD2 | TRBJ2-7 | .
TGTGCCTGGAGTGTGGGAGGGGGAATTGAAAAACTGTTTTTT | CAWSVGGGIEKLFF | TRBV30 | . | TRBJ1-4 | .
TGCGCCAGCAGCGAGACAGGGGGGAATCAGCCCCAGCATTTT | CASSETGGNQPQHF | TRBV10-2 | TRBD1 | TRBJ1-5 | .